The sequence of this TCR beta chain was determined in a study of T-cell reconstitution after alpha-beta-depleted transplantation in children (dated by TCRdb to between 2015 and 2016). Study-level background: Using TCR repertoire profiling, the study followed T-cell immune reconstitution in a quantitative way in children after TCRalphabeta/CD19-depleted allogeneic hematopoietic cell transplantation.

As encoded in the germline V gene, CDR1 is SGHVS while CDR2 is FQNEAQ. V gives up 3 bases and J gives up 0 bases, and the segment between their germline ends measures 15 bases. Including the terminal cysteine and phenylalanine, the CDR3 comprises 16 residues. Just CDR3 DNA is preserved here, 48 bases in frame from base 1. Overall results and qualifications from the work: Apparently early alphabetaT-cell count recovery about two months after transplant reportedly relied on only several hundred rapidly expanded clones derived from non-depleted graft cells. Hyperexpanded clone frequencies declined over subsequent months; after one year, T-cell counts and TCRbeta diversity were mostly attributed to newly produced T cells. In some patients, the high TCRbeta diversity seen at day 60 was put down to recipient T cells and intrathymic progenitors that had survived conditioning.

The sample's treatment or condition, from its label and the paper: allogeneic hematopoietic cell transplantation with graft depleted of TCRalphabeta T cells and CD19 B cells. The transplant recipients were children given TCRalphabeta/CD19-depleted allogeneic hematopoietic cell grafts. This clonotype appeared a few times. What antigen it recognizes has not been identified. No base quality values were provided; no much bigger clone lies one nucleotide off. The protocol used for the library was PCR. Sequenced using an Illumina HiSeq 2500. Molecular barcoding was employed in the preparation of TCR libraries, with unique molecular identifiers being used to normalize TCRbeta repertoire quantification. TCRdb reprocessed the public reads (quality trimming at Q25 with fastp, clone calling with MiXCR) and kept in-frame beta chains. Rows are unified per CDR3 protein, each entry keeping the most common DNA and genes. Across this sample there are around 490,000 distinct CDR3 sequences, with roughly 10% seen only once. Around 13% of the sample goes to the ten largest clones.

This clonotype originated in a female patient aged 2-10 years who had a stem cell transplant for aplastic anemia, so the T cells may come from the graft donor. Recombination linked TRBV7-8 to TRBJ2-7, and perhaps TRBD2 as D gene, on 5 matching bases. Source: PBMCs, mostly from graft donor cells, taken 180 days after TCRalphabeta/CD19-depleted stem cell transplant. CDR3 region: CASSFVRGPISYEQYF. The nucleotide sequence reads TGTGCCAGCAGCTTTGTTCGCGGGCCCATCTCCTACGAGCAGTACTTC. The full variable domain, with segments outside the CDR3 supplied by the reference TRBV7-8 and TRBJ2-7 proteins, appears as GAGVSQSPRYKVAKRGQDVALRCDPISGHVSLFWYQQALGQGPEFLTYFQNEAQLDKSGLPSDRFFAERPEGSVSTLKIQRTQQEDSAVYLCASSFVRGPISYEQYFGPGTRLTVT.